This T cell receptor (beta chain) was found in a study of blood T cell repertoires in COVID-19. Study-level background: The United States, Italy and Spain were the sources of the acute and convalescent COVID-19 samples.

Generated by immunoSEQ multiplex PCR, the TCRdb table keeps only in-frame clones and is missing some. The table shows fewer than 80,000 clones, with approximately 79% occurring only once. This CDR3 comprises 15 residues. Unmatched junction bases numbered 11, after V lost 5 bases and J lost 5 bases. The germline V gene has CDR1 SGHNT and CDR2 YYREEE (reference sequence). The chain carries TRBV5-4 and TRBJ1-1; 8 positions agree with TRBD1. This receptor was taken from a woman of 80 years or more with active or convalescent COVID-19. Source material: peripheral blood. CDR3 DNA sequence: TGTGCCAGCAGGGCAGCGACAGGGGTAGGAACTGAAGCTTTCTTT. This codes for CASRAATGVGTEAFF.